Following are 15 T cell receptor beta chains from one sample sequenced in a study of CD8 T cells in ankylosing spondylitis. TCRdb called the 5' RACE reads again in MiXCR, with one record for every CDR3 protein. The sample lists roughly 130,000 distinct CDR3 sequences; approximately 13% were seen once. What was sequenced was blood, either unsorted or a sorted T cell fraction (not recorded which). Receptors originate from a female donor with ankylosing spondylitis or in good health (not recorded which).

The genes are TRBV27 and TRBJ1-3; D is unclear. The CDR3 sequence is 13 residues long. Deletions cut 3 bases from V and 4 bases from J, with 7 bases between. Germline CDR1 MNHEY, CDR2 SMNVEV (reference sequence). The CDR3 sequence is CASSFREGNTIYF. The CDR3 DNA is TGTGCCAGCAGTTTTAGGGAGGGAAACACCATATATTTT.

This rearrangement joins TRBV20-1 to TRBJ2-7; D unresolved. Germline values: CDR1 DFQATT, CDR2 SNEGSKA (reference sequence). This CDR3 has 13 amino acids. The V and J ends lost 2 bases and 3 bases respectively, with 11 bases between them. The CDR3 region has the DNA TGCAGTGCTAGACCAGCCAAGGGCTACGAGCAGTACTTC. Encoded protein: CSARPAKGYEQYF.

Concerning this clonotype: A much bigger clone sits one base away, suggesting this may be a read error. V and J are TRBV12-3 or TRBV12-4 and TRBJ2-6, with D perhaps TRBD1 (5 bases). The CDR3 spans 16 residues. CDR3 sequence: CASSPPKSSGADVLTF. The CDR3, as DNA: TGTGCCAGCAGTCCGCCAAAGAGCTCTGGGGCCGACGTCCTGACTTTC.

This clonotype was seen repeatedly, ten times or more. The V gene is TRBV30, the J gene TRBJ2-1; D is unresolved. CDR3 length equals 12 residues. Trimming stripped 4 bases from V and 8 bases from J, with 12 bases between. In germline, CDR1 is GTSNPN, CDR2 SVGIG (reference sequence). CDR3 in amino acids: CAWTQDWDEQFF. The CDR3 coding sequence is TGTGCCTGGACCCAAGATTGGGATGAGCAGTTCTTC.

The chain combines TRBV19 with TRBJ1-2; the match to TRBD1 covers 7 bases. The length of the CDR3 is 13 residues. Germline lookup yields CDR1 LNHDA and CDR2 SQIVND (reference sequence). After removal of 11 bases from V and 2 bases from J, the junction contained 8 bases not matched to a gene. CDR3 region: CAGPDRPNYGYTF. In nucleotides, the CDR3 is TGTGCCGGCCCGGACAGGCCCAACTATGGCTACACCTTC. Filled out from reference TRBV19 and TRBJ1-2, the complete variable domain reads DGGITQSPKYLFRKEGQNVTLSCEQNLNHDAMYWYRQDPGQGLRLIYYSQIVNDFQKGDIAEGYSVSREKKESFPLTVTSAQKNPTAFYLCAGPDRPNYGYTFGSGTRLTVV.

V and J are TRBV29-1 and TRBJ1-1; the D gene is possibly TRBD1 (6 bases). The germline V gene encodes CDR1 SQVTM and CDR2 ANQGSEA. Trimming took 6 bases from V and 1 from J, leaving 18 bases between them. The CDR3 is 15 amino acids. Here the CDR3 DNA reads TGCAGCGTCGTTTACGGGGGGCGGACGAACACTGAAGCTTTCTTT. Translated: CSVVYGGRTNTEAFF. The full variable domain, completed using reference TRBV29-1 and TRBJ1-1, is SAVISQKPSRDICQRGTSLTIQCQVDSQVTMMFWYRQQPGQSLTLIATANQGSEATYESGFVIDKFPISRPNLTFSTLTVSNMSPEDSSIYLCSVVYGGRTNTEAFFGQGTRLTVV.

This clonotype was observed many times. This chain joins TRBV10-3 and TRBJ2-2; 9 bases agree with TRBD1. V trimming: 10 bases; J trimming: 1 base; junction bases outside the gene matches: 7. Germline CDR1 is ENHRY and CDR2 is SYGVKD. The CDR3 loop spans 15 amino acids. CDR3: CATDRGIKNTGELFF. CDR3 DNA sequence: TGTGCCACCGACAGGGGGATTAAGAACACCGGGGAGCTGTTTTTT.

This clonotype was detected a few times. The rearrangement joins TRBV2 to TRBJ2-3; possibly TRBD2 for D (5 bases). Trimming left V 1 base short and J 10 bases short, with 12 bases between. CDR3 length: 13 amino acids. Germline CDR1 SNHLY, CDR2 FYNNEI. The CDR3 nucleotides read TGTGCCAGCAGTGAAGGAATCGGCGGGTCGCAGTATTTT. Residues: CASSEGIGGSQYF.

V is TRBV14 and J is TRBJ1-1; D gene ambiguous. Germline V gene lookup returns CDR1 SGHDN and CDR2 FVKESK. Deletions cut 4 bases from V and 0 bases from J, with 12 bases between. The CDR3 is made up of 15 amino acids. The CDR3 coding sequence is TGTGCCAGCAGCCGATCGACGGGCATGAACACTGAAGCTTTCTTT. Residues: CASSRSTGMNTEAFF.

This clonotype was seen a few times. The chain couples TRBV7-9 to TRBJ2-7, with D possibly matching TRBD1 (6 bases). The CDR3 runs 14 residues. V lost 8 bases and J 1 base, leaving 15 bases between the germline ends. In germline, CDR1 is SEHNR, CDR2 FQNEAQ (reference sequence). The DNA for the CDR3 is TGTGCCAGCGAAAAGGGGGTTCTTTCCTACGAGCAGTACTTC. Encoded protein: CASEKGVLSYEQYF.

Points on this clonotype: One junction end disagrees with the germline gene, perhaps due to a read error. This chain connects TRBV10-3 to TRBJ2-3, with D uncertain. Germline CDR1 is ENHRY and CDR2 is SYGVKD. CDR3 length: 12 residues. The CDR3 reads CVISAETDTQYF. In DNA, the CDR3 is TGTGTCATCAGTGCAGAGACAGATACGCAGTATTTT.

This clonotype was found many times. The J gene is TRBJ2-1, the V gene TRBV20-1; 9 bases map to TRBD1. J gave up 4 bases and V 0 bases, and 7 bases lay outside the gene matches. This CDR3 has 16 amino acids. Germline assignment: CDR1 DFQATT and CDR2 SNEGSKA (reference sequence). The DNA for the CDR3 is TGCAGTGCTAGAGATGCGACAGGGGGGTTGTACAATGAGCAGTTCTTC. Its protein product is CSARDATGGLYNEQFF.

V and J are TRBV12-3 or TRBV12-4 and TRBJ2-3; 13 nucleotides match TRBD2. V dropped 5 bases and J dropped 6; count of bases not matched to a gene: 8. There are 16 residues in the CDR3. The CDR3 loop reads CASSPTRTSGSDTQYF. CDR3 in DNA: TGTGCCAGCAGTCCAACGAGGACTAGCGGGAGCGATACGCAGTATTTT.

This clonotype turned up a few times. The chain couples TRBV28 to TRBJ2-3; 10 positions match TRBD2. V shed 4 bases, J shed 5 bases, and the junction held 6 bases outside the gene matches. The CDR3 is 15 residues long. Germline CDR1 reads MDHEN; CDR2 reads SYDVKM. CDR3 DNA: TGTGCCAGCAGTTCACTAGCGGGGTTTATAGATACGCAGTATTTT. Protein product: CASSSLAGFIDTQYF.

J is TRBJ1-1 and V is TRBV6-5; 7 bases fit TRBD1. The germline gives CDR1 MNHEY, CDR2 SVGAGI. With 3 bases clipped from V and 1 base from J, the junction kept 8 bases outside the gene matches. This CDR3 contains 16 residues. CDR3 DNA sequence: TGTGCCAGCAGTTATTTAGGGGGACAGACGAACACTGAAGCTTTCTTT. Translation gives CASSYLGGQTNTEAFF.